A selection of T cell receptor beta chains follows, all from one sample in a study of T cell responses to AZD1222 COVID-19 vaccine. Clones were sequenced by immunoSEQ multiplex PCR, and TCRdb holds only the in-frame ones, with some missing. Among about 110,000 clones listed, roughly 90% were seen once. The sample consisted of peripheral blood, taken on day 0 of MenACWY control vaccination. Receptors originate from an adult in good health. The CDR3 runs from the conserved cysteine through the conserved F or W. Size values are once, few and many counts, or a class for expanded clones, and some rows have none.

clone size	J gene	V gene	CDR3 length	CDR3 protein
once	TRBJ1-3	TRBV30	11	CAWSVPNTIYF
.	TRBJ1-6	TRBV11-2	16	CASSLSPQGPNSPLHF
.	TRBJ1-4	TRBV21-1	16	CASSKRCGQPNEKLFF
.	TRBJ2-7	TRBV30	13	CAWSRDGPYEQYF
.	TRBJ1-4	TRBV18	14	CASSQDRDNEKLFF
.	TRBJ1-2	TRBV19	12	CATGQGNYGYTF
.	TRBJ2-3	TRBV20-1	13	CSASSGPTDTQYF
.	TRBJ2-7	TRBV10-3	14	CAISLGPQTYEQYF
.	TRBJ1-5	TRBV7-2	14	CASSFGRNNQPQHF
.	TRBJ1-3	TRBV7-3	13	CASSLTVDNTIYF
.	TRBJ2-2	TRBV27	18	CASSTGLAGGRVAGELFF
.	TRBJ2-7	TRBV13	15	CASSFWTSGPYEQYF
.	TRBJ1-2	TRBV28	12	CASSYNTERYTF
.	TRBJ1-1	TRBV10-3	12	CAISEGEPEAFF
.	TRBJ2-1	TRBV6-1	12	CASSDAYNEQFF
.	TRBJ1-1	TRBV5-6	16	CASSLMGEIQNTEAFF
.	TRBJ2-2	TRBV4-1	15	CASSVHRDYTGELFF
.	TRBJ2-1	TRBV10-3	13	CATQLAGGDEQFF
once	TRBJ2-1	TRBV5-1	15	CASSFGLQVLNEQFF
.	TRBJ2-7	TRBV24-1	15	CAVPGQPPGGYEQYF
.	TRBJ1-1	TRBV5-7	14	CASSLDVGVSEAFF
once	TRBJ1-2	TRBV7-9	16	CAITQVGQGARYGYTF
.	TRBJ1-2	TRBV6-2/TRBV6-3	12	CASSYQLYGYTF
.	TRBJ1-1	TRBV20-1	15	CSASPREAGYTEAFF
.	TRBJ2-1	TRBV4-2	13	CASSHSNDGEQFF
.	TRBJ1-5	TRBV7-2	17	CASSLAPNRGLGQPQHF
.	TRBJ1-5	TRBV7-2	16	CASTLSGRGGRQPQHF
.	TRBJ1-1	TRBV3-1/TRBV3-2	16	CASSQGGGAESLEAFF
.	TRBJ1-4	TRBV6-5	15	CASRGTGTGREKLFF
.	TRBJ1-3	TRBV7-2	14	CASSSGQGENTIYF
few	TRBJ1-1	TRBV6-5	14	CASTVGQGRTEAFF